These T cell receptor beta chains were read from a single sample in a study of blood T cell repertoires in COVID-19. Sequencing was performed with immunoSEQ multiplex PCR; in TCRdb, only in-frame clones are kept and a portion is missing. The sample has 250,000 or so clones, around 88% seen once. The sequenced material came from PBMCs or T cells enriched from blood (not recorded which). The receptor set was obtained from a woman between 50 and 59 years old who had recovered from COVID-19. The CDR3 runs from the conserved cysteine through the conserved F or W. Each record gives: D gene, J gene, V gene, clone size, CDR3 protein, CDR3 DNA. The D gene is left open where the match is weak. Clone sizes are given selectively: once, few, many, or a class where the clone is expanded.

. | TRBJ1-2 | TRBV6-4 | few | CASSDDPGRGFGYTF | TGTGCCAGCAGTGACGATCCGGGCAGGGGATTTGGCTACACCTTC
TRBD2 | TRBJ2-7 | TRBV2 | . | CASSEVGSSGIYEQYF | TGTGCCAGCAGTGAAGTGGGGTCTAGCGGGATCTACGAGCAGTACTTC
. | TRBJ1-5 | TRBV7-2 | . | CASSSRHYSQPQHF | TGTGCCAGCAGTTCACGACATTACAGTCAGCCCCAGCATTTT
TRBD2 | TRBJ2-1 | TRBV4-3 | . | CASSIARTSGRFYNEQFF | TGCGCCAGCAGCATAGCTCGGACTAGCGGGAGATTTTACAATGAGCAGTTCTTC
. | TRBJ2-3 | TRBV6-4 | . | CASSDSVRSDTQYF | TGTGCCAGCAGTGACTCTGTGAGGTCAGATACGCAGTATTTT
. | TRBJ1-1 | TRBV18 | few | CASSRSGNTEAFF | TGTGCCAGCTCACGGTCGGGGAACACTGAAGCTTTCTTT
TRBD1 | TRBJ2-1 | TRBV19 | . | CASSRQGPYNEQFF | TGTGCCAGTAGTAGACAGGGCCCCTACAATGAGCAGTTCTTC
. | TRBJ1-4 | TRBV7-2 | . | CASSNQGTANEKLFF | TGTGCCAGCAGCAATCAGGGGACGGCTAATGAAAAACTGTTTTTT
TRBD2 | TRBJ2-4 | TRBV19 | . | CASSFYAQIPSGGYDKNIQYF | TGTGCCAGTAGTTTCTACGCCCAGATTCCTAGCGGGGGGTATGACAAAAACATTCAGTACTTC
TRBD1 | TRBJ1-3 | TRBV5-6 | . | CASSSPGTGGRAGNTIYF | TGTGCCAGCAGCTCCCCCGGGACAGGGGGCAGGGCTGGAAACACCATATATTTT
. | TRBJ1-2 | TRBV18 | . | CASSPPQGLYGYTF | TGTGCCAGCTCACCACCGCAGGGATTATATGGCTACACCTTC
. | TRBJ2-7 | TRBV27 | . | CASSLQAHYEQYF | TGTGCCAGCAGTTTACAGGCTCACTACGAGCAGTACTTC
. | TRBJ1-6 | TRBV11-2 | few | CASSLDFAGYRSPLHF | TGTGCCAGCAGCTTAGATTTTGCCGGGTATCGTTCACCCCTCCACTTT
. | TRBJ2-7 | TRBV7-2 | . | CASSLARRGIGGGGEQYF | TGTGCCAGCAGCTTAGCCCGAAGAGGAATAGGAGGGGGCGGTGAGCAGTACTTC
. | TRBJ1-2 | TRBV14 | . | CASSQAAFTGGYTF | TGTGCCAGCAGCCAAGCGGCCTTCACAGGAGGCTACACCTTC
. | TRBJ2-5 | TRBV4-1 | once | CASSQGPGGALETQYF | TGCGCCAGCAGCCAAGGTCCAGGAGGGGCCCTGGAGACCCAGTACTTC
. | TRBJ2-3 | TRBV11-3 | . | CASSSTWVTSGTDTQYF | TGTGCCAGCAGCTCCACGTGGGTGACTTCGGGCACAGATACGCAGTATTTT
TRBD1 | TRBJ2-1 | TRBV29-1 | once | CSVKRKQGAQDNEQFF | TGCAGCGTTAAACGTAAACAGGGGGCTCAGGACAATGAGCAGTTCTTC
. | TRBJ1-2 | TRBV4-3 | . | CASSQDLQGPYGYTF | TGCGCCAGCAGCCAAGATCTACAGGGCCCCTATGGCTACACCTTC
TRBD1 | TRBJ1-6 | TRBV19 | . | CASSRTGGDNSPLHF | TGTGCCAGTAGTAGGACAGGGGGGGATAATTCACCCCTCCACTTT
TRBD2 | TRBJ2-5 | TRBV7-2 | . | CASTARGNQETQYF | TGTGCCAGCACGGCGCGGGGGAACCAAGAGACCCAGTACTTC
TRBD1 | TRBJ1-4 | TRBV27 | . | CASRLTGVEKLFF | TGTGCCAGCAGACTTACAGGGGTTGAAAAACTGTTTTTT
. | TRBJ2-7 | TRBV18 | . | CASSPGLDYEQYF | TGTGCCAGCTCACCGGGGCTAGACTACGAGCAGTACTTC
TRBD1 | TRBJ2-2 | TRBV9 | . | CASSYHSRGPNTGELFF | TGTGCCAGCAGCTACCACTCCAGGGGGCCAAACACCGGGGAGCTGTTTTTT
TRBD2 | TRBJ2-1 | TRBV11-3 | . | CASSLSRGGQNEQFF | TGTGCCAGCAGCTTATCACGCGGGGGTCAGAATGAGCAGTTCTTC
. | TRBJ1-5 | TRBV5-3 | few | CARRRDNNQPQHF | TGTGCCAGAAGACGGGACAACAATCAGCCCCAGCATTTT
. | TRBJ2-7 | TRBV7-2 | . | CASSLVVPGEQYF | TGTGCCAGCAGCTTAGTGGTTCCGGGGGAGCAGTACTTC
TRBD1 | TRBJ1-4 | TRBV7-9 | . | CASSSRTGRRAEKLFF | TGTGCCAGCAGCTCTAGGACAGGGCGTCGGGCTGAAAAACTGTTTTTT
TRBD1 | TRBJ2-2 | TRBV7-6 | . | CASSSGQFTGELFF | TGTGCCAGCAGCTCGGGACAGTTCACCGGGGAGCTGTTTTTT
TRBD1 | TRBJ2-7 | TRBV4-3 | . | CASSQASGQAYEQYF | TGCGCCAGCAGCCAAGCGAGTGGACAGGCCTACGAGCAGTACTTC
TRBD1 | TRBJ2-7 | TRBV2 | . | CASRPNLRDRAYEQYF | TGTGCCAGCAGACCCAACCTCCGGGACAGGGCCTACGAGCAGTACTTC
TRBD1 | TRBJ1-5 | TRBV30 | . | CAWSAGTGSNQPQHF | TGTGCCTGGAGTGCCGGGACAGGTAGCAATCAGCCCCAGCATTTT
. | TRBJ2-2 | TRBV4-3 | . | CASSRARGTTGELFF | TGCGCCAGCAGCCGGGCTAGGGGGACCACCGGGGAGCTGTTTTTT
. | TRBJ2-3 | TRBV19 | . | CASGETGGTDTQYF | TGTGCCAGTGGCGAGACAGGAGGCACAGATACGCAGTATTTT
TRBD1 | TRBJ2-7 | TRBV30 | . | CAWSLTGGEQYF | TGTGCCTGGAGCCTGACAGGGGGAGAGCAGTACTTC
. | TRBJ1-1 | TRBV7-2 | . | CASSDRSGSGTEAFF | TGTGCCAGCAGTGACAGGTCCGGCTCAGGAACTGAAGCTTTCTTT
. | TRBJ2-3 | TRBV3-1/TRBV3-2 | . | CASSLARPDTQYF | TGTGCCAGCAGCCTAGCGAGGCCAGATACGCAGTATTTT
TRBD2 | TRBJ2-2 | TRBV5-4 | . | CASSLAGSGSTGELFF | TGTGCCAGCAGCTTGGCCGGTAGCGGGAGCACCGGGGAGCTGTTTTTT
TRBD2 | TRBJ2-1 | TRBV27 | once | CASSSPDLAGAGEQFF | TGTGCCAGCAGTTCCCCTGACCTAGCGGGAGCGGGGGAGCAGTTCTTC
. | TRBJ2-7 | TRBV28 | . | CASSGASYEQYF | TGTGCCAGCAGTGGGGCCAGCTACGAGCAGTACTTC
. | TRBJ2-1 | TRBV7-9 | . | CASSPGQTYNEQFF | TGTGCCAGCAGCCCTGGACAGACCTACAATGAGCAGTTCTTC
. | TRBJ1-5 | TRBV19 | . | CASSPRGGRVYQPQHF | TGTGCCAGTAGTCCCCGAGGAGGGCGGGTTTATCAGCCCCAGCATTTT
. | TRBJ1-2 | TRBV7-3 | . | CASRSRDFPKGYTF | TGTGCCAGCAGGTCACGGGACTTCCCGAAAGGCTACACCTTC
. | TRBJ1-1 | TRBV9 | few | CASSSLTPNTEAFF | TGTGCCAGCAGCTCCCTTACACCGAACACTGAAGCTTTCTTT
. | TRBJ1-1 | TRBV10-1 | . | CASSESPGNTEAFF | TGCGCCAGCAGTGAGTCGCCAGGCAACACTGAAGCTTTCTTT
. | TRBJ1-2 | TRBV5-1 | . | CASSTGFRGYTF | TGCGCCAGCAGCACAGGGTTTCGTGGCTACACCTTC
TRBD2 | TRBJ2-3 | TRBV7-9 | . | CASSLIVGLGGADTQYF | TGTGCCAGCAGCCTAATCGTGGGACTAGGGGGAGCAGATACGCAGTATTTT
TRBD2 | TRBJ2-3 | TRBV3-1/TRBV3-2 | many | CASSPSRASGSTDTQYF | TGTGCCAGCAGCCCCTCACGGGCTAGCGGTAGCACAGATACGCAGTATTTT
. | TRBJ1-4 | TRBV4-1 | . | CASSQAGQRNEKLFF | TGCGCCAGCAGCCAAGCAGGACAGAGGAATGAAAAACTGTTTTTT
. | TRBJ2-5 | TRBV7-8 | . | CASSLGTLRGETQYF | TGTGCCAGCAGCTTAGGAACCCTAAGGGGGGAGACCCAGTACTTC
TRBD2 | TRBJ2-4 | TRBV5-1 | . | CASSFGPAGGGNIQYF | TGCGCCAGCAGCTTCGGGCCAGCGGGAGGGGGAAACATTCAGTACTTC
. | TRBJ2-2 | TRBV6-2/TRBV6-3 | once | CASSYLLRGRELFF | TGTGCCAGCAGTTACCTCCTGCGGGGCCGGGAGCTGTTTTTT
TRBD1 | TRBJ2-5 | TRBV29-1 | . | CSVPARGLQETQYF | TGCAGCGTCCCCGCCAGGGGGCTACAAGAGACCCAGTACTTC
TRBD1 | TRBJ1-1 | TRBV4-3 | . | CASSGTTGTEAFF | TGCGCCAGCAGCGGGACGACAGGGACTGAAGCTTTCTTT
. | TRBJ1-2 | TRBV24-1 | . | CATSRGTYGYTF | TGTGCCACCAGCAGGGGTACCTATGGCTACACCTTC
. | TRBJ2-1 | TRBV21-1 | once | CASSKRTGPLSYNEQFF | TGTGCCAGCAGCAAACGGACAGGGCCTCTTTCCTACAATGAGCAGTTCTTC
TRBD1 | TRBJ2-5 | TRBV18 | . | CASSPGTGGRETQYF | TGTGCCAGCTCACCCGGGACAGGCGGTCGGGAGACCCAGTACTTC
. | TRBJ1-1 | TRBV7-9 | . | CASSFSQGNTEAFF | TGTGCCAGCAGCTTCAGTCAGGGGAACACTGAAGCTTTCTTT
. | TRBJ2-7 | TRBV11-2 | . | CASSLDLAGYEQYF | TGTGCCAGCAGCTTAGATCTCGCAGGGTACGAGCAGTACTTC
TRBD2 | TRBJ2-7 | TRBV30 | . | CAWSVAGGLYEQYF | TGTGCCTGGAGTGTAGCGGGGGGCCTCTACGAGCAGTACTTC